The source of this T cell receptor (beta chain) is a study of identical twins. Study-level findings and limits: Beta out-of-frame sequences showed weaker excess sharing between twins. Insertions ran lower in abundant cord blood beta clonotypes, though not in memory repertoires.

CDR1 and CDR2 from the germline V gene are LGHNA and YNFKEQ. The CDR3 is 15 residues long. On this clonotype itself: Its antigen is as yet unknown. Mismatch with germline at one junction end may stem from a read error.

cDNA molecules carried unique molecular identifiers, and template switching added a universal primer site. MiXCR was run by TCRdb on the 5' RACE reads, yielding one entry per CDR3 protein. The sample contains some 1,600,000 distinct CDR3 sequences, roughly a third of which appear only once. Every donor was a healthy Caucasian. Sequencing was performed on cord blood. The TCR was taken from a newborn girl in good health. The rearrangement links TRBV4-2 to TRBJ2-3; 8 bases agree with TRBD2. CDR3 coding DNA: TGTGCCAGCAGCCACGCGGGGGGACGCACAGATACGCGGTATTTT. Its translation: CASSHAGGRTDTRYF.